Sequencing of this T cell receptor beta chain was carried out in a study of OX40 agonist ivuxolimab in advanced cancers. Study context: Ivuxolimab, an antibody acting as an agonist of OX40 (CD134), was used to treat patients. Patients were over 65% male with ages about 23 to 90, mean roughly 55.

Data came from immunoSEQ multiplex PCR; TCRdb stores just in-frame clones and leaves some out. In the table there are tens of thousands of clones, 86% of which are singletons. The germline V gene has CDR1 GTSNPN and CDR2 SVGIG (reference sequence). The V and J ends lost 5 bases and 5 bases, in that order; junction bases with no gene match: 8. The length of the CDR3 is 14 residues. Study conclusions and caveats: CD8+ T cells (on average) carried more expanded clones than CD4+ T cells. Dose levels from 0.1 to 3.0 mg/kg saw CD4+ and CD8+ blood T cells expand clonally by week 6.

For this clone: Its antigen is unknown.

The clonotype comes from an adult with an advanced solid tumor such as melanoma, head and neck, liver or kidney cancer. Sequencing used CD4+ or CD8+ T cells sorted from blood, obtained in a trial of the OX40 agonist ivuxolimab. V usage is TRBV30 and J usage is TRBJ2-3; 9 nucleotides line up with TRBD2. DNA for the CDR3: TGTGCCTGGGGGGTAGCGGGAGTACTAGATACGCAGTATTTT. Encoded protein: CAWGVAGVLDTQYF.